These T cell receptor beta chains were read from a single sample in a study of response to subunit inactivated influenza vaccine. One entry per CDR3 protein, called by TCRdb with MiXCR from the RT-PCR reads. The table shows a few hundred thousand distinct CDR3 sequences, with roughly 20% occurring only once. Source: PBMCs from blood, taken about 19 months after vaccination. The receptors derive from a man aged 50 to 75 who received an inactivated influenza vaccine. Each CDR3 is given with its conserved first and last residue. A D gene is named only where the DNA matches it firmly. Clone sizes are given selectively: once, few, many, or a class where the clone is expanded.

d_call clone_size j_call v_call cdr3_nt cdr3_aa
NA NA TRBJ1-4 TRBV2 TGTGCCAGCAGTGAAGGTGCGGGGGGGTATGAAAAACTGTTTTTT CASSEGAGGYEKLFF
NA NA TRBJ1-3 TRBV9 TGTGCCAGCAGCGTAGGGGCAGGCTGGGACACCATATATTTT CASSVGAGWDTIYF
TRBD1 few TRBJ1-2 TRBV20-1 TGCAGTGCTAGAGATCGGGACAGCCTGAACTATGGCTACACCTTC CSARDRDSLNYGYTF
NA many TRBJ1-6 TRBV3-1 TGTGCCAGCAGCCAAGGCTTCGCACCCCTCCACTTT CASSQGFAPLHF
TRBD1 NA TRBJ1-6 TRBV2 TGTGCCAGCAGTGACAGGGGGCTTTCTAATTCACCCCTCCACTTT CASSDRGLSNSPLHF
TRBD1 NA TRBJ1-2 TRBV12-3/TRBV12-4 TGTGCCAGCAGCCCCGACAGGGAGGTGGTCTATGGCTACACCTTC CASSPDREVVYGYTF
NA NA TRBJ2-7 TRBV5-1 TGCGCCAGCCGCGGGCAGGGTCAGTACGAGCAGTACTTC CASRGQGQYEQYF
NA NA TRBJ1-2 TRBV13 TGTGCCAGCGGCTTCGGGTCTAGAGGCTACACCTTC CASGFGSRGYTF
TRBD1 NA TRBJ2-5 TRBV12-3/TRBV12-4 TGTGCCAGCAGACCGGGACAGGGGCCTCAAGAGACCCAGTACTTC CASRPGQGPQETQYF
NA NA TRBJ2-2 TRBV6-2/TRBV6-3 TGTGCCAGCAGTCACGGGGACCTGGCACGCCCGGGGGAGCTGTTTTTT CASSHGDLARPGELFF
TRBD1 NA TRBJ1-1 TRBV7-9 TGTGCCAGCAGCCCGCTGGACAGGGGGCGCGGGGGTACTGAAGCTTTCTTT CASSPLDRGRGGTEAFF
NA once TRBJ2-5 TRBV6-2/TRBV6-3 TGTGCCAGCAGTTTGCGGTGGGGGTCGGGGGAGACCCAGTACTTC CASSLRWGSGETQYF
NA NA TRBJ1-5 TRBV19 TGTGCCAGTAGTATTGGGAACAACAATCAGCCCCAGCATTTT CASSIGNNNQPQHF
NA few TRBJ2-3 TRBV11-2 TGTGCCAGCAGCCTTCAGACAACCCCGAAGGGTACGCAGTATTTT CASSLQTTPKGTQYF
TRBD1 few TRBJ2-2 TRBV7-2 TGTGCCAGCAGCCCCAAGGGGACAGGGAACACCGGGGAGCTGTTTTTT CASSPKGTGNTGELFF
NA NA TRBJ2-5 TRBV4-1 TGCGCCAGCAGCCCGGGACCCGGACGAGAGACCCAGTACTTC CASSPGPGRETQYF
NA few TRBJ1-2 TRBV7-9 TGTGCCAGCAGCTTACTAACCGACAGTTCCGGCTACACCTTC CASSLLTDSSGYTF
NA many TRBJ1-2 TRBV20-1 TGCAGTGCTAGAGATAGGACAGACGGCTACACCTTC CSARDRTDGYTF
NA once TRBJ2-5 TRBV3-1 TGTGCCAGCAGCCCCAGGGAGCCACAAGAGACCCAGTACTTC CASSPREPQETQYF
NA NA TRBJ2-7 TRBV6-2/TRBV6-3 TGTGCCAGCAGTTACCCGGACGCATCCTACGAGCAGTACTTC CASSYPDASYEQYF
TRBD1 many TRBJ1-2 TRBV12-3/TRBV12-4 TGTGCCAGCAGTCCTAGGGACAGGGGAGATGGCTACACCTTC CASSPRDRGDGYTF
TRBD1 many TRBJ1-5 TRBV5-6 TGTGCCAGCAGAGAGGACAGGTCAGGTCAGCCCCAGCATTTT CASREDRSGQPQHF
NA NA TRBJ1-6 TRBV6-1 TGTGCCAGCTATCTCCAACGAGGCAGGGGAGGTGCGGATAATTCACCCCTCCACTTT CASYLQRGRGGADNSPLHF
NA NA TRBJ2-1 TRBV12-3/TRBV12-4 TGTGCCAGCAGCAACAATGACCGAAATGAGCAGTTCTTC CASSNNDRNEQFF
NA few TRBJ1-2 TRBV24-1 TGTGCCACCAGTGATGGGCCCTCGAGGGGGGCTGGCTACACCTTC CATSDGPSRGAGYTF
TRBD2 NA TRBJ2-7 TRBV20-1 TGCAGTGCTACTAGCGGGAGGTCCCTGAGGGAGCAGTACTTC CSATSGRSLREQYF
NA NA TRBJ2-7 TRBV7-9 TGTGCCAGCCAGGGGCAGGGGACATCCTACGAGCAGTACTTC CASQGQGTSYEQYF
NA many TRBJ2-1 TRBV2 TGTGCCAGCAGTGAAGAACGACTCAGCGGCTACAATGAGCAGTTCTTC CASSEERLSGYNEQFF
TRBD2 NA TRBJ2-7 TRBV7-6 TGTGCCAGCAGCTCTTGGGGGACTAGCGGGAGTTACGAGCAGTACTTC CASSSWGTSGSYEQYF
NA few TRBJ1-2 TRBV9 TGTGCCAGCAGCCGAGATCACGAGGGAGGAGGCTACACCTTC CASSRDHEGGGYTF
NA NA TRBJ2-3 TRBV29-1 TGCAGCGTTGTGGGCAGAAACACAGATACGCAGTATTTT CSVVGRNTDTQYF
NA many TRBJ1-1 TRBV29-1 TGCAGCGTTGCGGGAGTTATGAACACTGAAGCTTTCTTT CSVAGVMNTEAFF
NA many TRBJ1-2 TRBV7-9 TGTGCCAGCAGCCGGACGTTCAACTATGGCTACACCTTC CASSRTFNYGYTF
NA NA TRBJ1-5 TRBV11-2 TGTGCCAGCAGCCCCAAGGGGGTTCCAGGCCCGGGCAGCAATCAGCCCCAGCATTTT CASSPKGVPGPGSNQPQHF
NA NA TRBJ2-2 TRBV4-2 TGTGCCAGCAGCCAGACCATGAGAGGGTTTCGCACCGGGGAGCTGTTTTTT CASSQTMRGFRTGELFF
NA few TRBJ1-5 TRBV2 TGTGCCAGCAAGCGGCGTGAAGGGGTCCGACCCCAGCATTTT CASKRREGVRPQHF
NA NA TRBJ1-1 TRBV20-1 TGCAGTGCTAGAGGTGACCAGGACAGACACAACACTGAAGCTTTCTTT CSARGDQDRHNTEAFF
NA few TRBJ1-4 TRBV28 TGTGCCAGGAGCGACCGGGCCTCCCCTGGAAAACTGTTTTTT CARSDRASPGKLFF